The next 13 T cell receptor beta chains were all read from a single sample in a study of T cells in Graves' hyperthyroidism and ophthalmopathy (dated by TCRdb to between 2018 and 2020). Preparation of the library involved multiplex PCR. The sequencer was an Illumina HiSeq 2000. TCR beta CDR3 regions were amplified from RNA transcripts. The first round of RT-PCR for the TCR CDR3 was performed with the HTBI primer set and the Qiagen OneStep RT-PCR kit. TCRdb trimmed the raw reads at Q25, called clones with MiXCR and kept productive beta chains. Each entry merges the rows of one CDR3 protein and shows their most common DNA and genes. The sample yields more than 350,000 distinct CDR3 sequences; around 14% were counted once. Jointly, the top ten make up 30% to 35% of the sample. Sample: blood. The receptors originated from a woman aged 25-40 years with Graves' hyperthyroidism.

The chain employs TRBV5-1 and TRBJ2-7; 7 bases agree with TRBD2. V shed 4 bases, J shed 4 bases, and the junction held 11 bases outside the gene matches. CDR1 is SGHRS and CDR2 is YFSETQ in the germline V gene. The CDR3 is 15 amino acids. The CDR3 DNA follows: TGCGCCAGCAGCCGGTCTTCGACTAGCTGGTACGAGCAGTACTTC. It yields the protein CASSRSSTSWYEQYF. Filled out from reference TRBV5-1 and TRBJ2-7, the complete variable domain reads KAGVTQTPRYLIKTRGQQVTLSCSPISGHRSVSWYQQTPGQGLQFLFEYFSETQRNKGNFPGRFSGRQFSNSRSEMNVSTLELGDSALYLCASSRSSTSWYEQYFGPGTRLTVT.

V gene TRBV15 combines with J gene TRBJ1-4; TRBD1 aligns across 7 bases. Germline CDR1 reads LNHNV; CDR2 reads YYDKDF (reference sequence). The trim removed 5 bases at V and 9 bases at J, leaving 6 bases unmatched. This CDR3 comprises 13 residues. In DNA, the CDR3 is TGTGCCACCAGCGCTAGACAGGGAAAAAAACTGTTTTTT. Translating it yields CATSARQGKKLFF. The full variable domain, with the rest looked up from reference TRBV15 and TRBJ1-4, is DAMVIQNPRYQVTQFGKPVTLSCSQTLNHNVMYWYQQKSSQAPKLLFHYYDKDFNNEADTPDNFQSRRPNTSFCFLDIRSPGLGDTAMYLCATSARQGKKLFFGSGTQLSVL.

This clonotype was observed many times. This chain uses TRBV7-9 with TRBJ2-3; possible D gene TRBD1, 5 bases. Trimming removed 3 bases from V and 3 bases from J, with 19 bases in between. Germline V gene lookup returns CDR1 SEHNR and CDR2 FQNEAQ (reference sequence). The CDR3 sequence is 17 residues long. CDR3 nucleotides: TGTGCCAGCAGCTTGAGCCTAGGGGCTGACGGGACAGATACGCAGTATTTT. The encoded protein is CASSLSLGADGTDTQYF.

The rearrangement joins TRBV18 to TRBJ1-1; D not certain. This CDR3 comprises 13 residues. Germline assignment: CDR1 KGHSH and CDR2 LQKENI. V was clipped by 3 bases and J by 2 bases, with 7 bases between them. In DNA, the CDR3 is TGTGCCAGCTCACCGATGACTAACACTGAAGCTTTCTTT. It is translated as CASSPMTNTEAFF.

This clonotype was seen many times. V and J are TRBV2 and TRBJ2-1; TRBD2 agrees at 10 bases. In germline, CDR1 is SNHLY, CDR2 FYNNEI. Losses at the gene ends were 6 bases for V and 5 bases for J; bases not matched to a gene: 4. There are 14 residues in the CDR3. CDR3 in amino acids: CASRASGGHNEQFF. Here the CDR3 DNA reads TGTGCCAGCAGGGCTAGCGGGGGCCACAATGAGCAGTTCTTC.

The sample holds many counts of this clonotype. The chain couples TRBV12-3 or TRBV12-4 to TRBJ1-1; possible D gene TRBD1, 5 bases. Trimming removed 5 bases at V and 1 base at J, with 11 bases between. The CDR3 sequence is 14 residues long. CDR3: CASSPRTGNTEAFF. The CDR3 DNA reads as TGTGCCAGCAGTCCCCGTACAGGGAACACTGAAGCTTTCTTT.

This clonotype was observed a handful of times. The chain combines TRBV28 with TRBJ1-1; TRBD1 matches at 8 bases. The CDR3 is 14 amino acids. V shed 5 bases and J 1 base; nucleotides not matched to a gene: 3. Germline CDR1 and CDR2: MDHEN and SYDVKM. The CDR3 DNA sequence: TGTGCCAGCAGTGTACAGGGGGAGAACACTGAAGCTTTCTTT. Encoded protein: CASSVQGENTEAFF.

The sample holds a few counts of this clonotype. This rearrangement joins TRBV9 to TRBJ1-4; D might be TRBD1 (5 bases). The length of the CDR3 is 15 residues. V was trimmed by 2 bases and J by 4 bases, leaving 12 bases between them. Germline assignment: CDR1 SGDLS and CDR2 YYNGEE. The CDR3 loop reads CASSVIQGFNEKLFF. The CDR3 bases are TGTGCCAGCAGCGTCATCCAGGGTTTTAATGAAAAACTGTTTTTT.

This clonotype was counted ten times or more. The chain joins TRBV20-1 to TRBJ2-6; the D gene could be TRBD1 or TRBD2 (5 bases each). Germline V CDR1 and CDR2: DFQATT, SNEGSKA (reference sequence). V was clipped by 5 bases and J by 2 bases, with 13 bases between them. CDR3 length equals 15 residues. In DNA, the CDR3 is TGCAGTGCTCGTCCGCTGGGGGCTGGGGCCAACGTCCTGACTTTC. The encoded protein is CSARPLGAGANVLTF.

This clonotype came up a few times. The CDR3 DNA sequence: TGTGCCAGCCGGGGTTTCAACTCCTACGAGCAGTACTTC. It yields the protein CASRGFNSYEQYF. This rearrangement joins TRBV6-1 to TRBJ2-7, with D possibly matching TRBD2 (5 bases). Germline loops: CDR1 MNHNS, CDR2 SASEGT. This CDR3 region has 13 residues. With 8 bases removed from V and 0 bases from J, the gap between germline ends came to 11 bases.

At least ten counts were recorded for this clonotype. The chain joins TRBV24-1 to TRBJ1-5, with TRBD1 matching 8 bases. The germline V gene has CDR1 KGHDR and CDR2 SFDVKD. V was pared by 2 bases and J by 3 bases, with 2 bases of the junction left unmatched. The CDR3 has 15 residues. The CDR3 nucleotides read TGTGCCACCAGTGATTCCAGGGGGCTCAATCAGCCCCAGCATTTT. It is translated as CATSDSRGLNQPQHF.

This clonotype was observed at least ten times. The chain couples TRBV11-3 to TRBJ2-2; either TRBD1 or TRBD2 may supply D (5 bases each). Looked up from germline, CDR1 is SGHNT and CDR2 is YENEEA. The CDR3 consists of 14 residues. V lost 4 bases to trimming and J lost 0 bases, with 6 bases between them. CDR3 nucleotide sequence: TGTGCCAGCAGCTGGGACGCGAACACCGGGGAGCTGTTTTTT. Its translation is CASSWDANTGELFF.

The sample holds a few counts of this clonotype. The gene calls are TRBV29-1 and TRBJ1-2; the match to TRBD1 covers 8 bases. Germline CDR1 reads SQVTM; CDR2 reads ANQGSEA. This CDR3 spans 13 amino acids. The V gene end was trimmed by 4 bases and the J gene end by 6 bases; junction bases not matched to a gene: 7. The DNA for the CDR3 is TGCAGCGTTGGGGTGACAGGGGAAAATGGCTACACCTTC. This gives the protein CSVGVTGENGYTF.